This paragraph reports one TCR beta chain. Its antigen is currently unknown. This table comes from immunoSEQ multiplex PCR, and its TCRdb copy is limited to in-frame clones, with some not included. The sample has 60,000 to 65,000 clones; around 89% are singletons. Germline loops: CDR1 MGHDK, CDR2 SYGVNS. Trimming pared 8 bases from V and 4 bases from J, leaving 15 bases between. There are 13 residues in the CDR3. This sample is part of a study of PD-1 blockade in classical Hodgkin lymphoma. Following autologous stem cell transplantation, relapse occurred in every patient, and exposure to brentuximab vedotin varied. Study findings and constraints: Newly diagnosed patients were reported to start with lower TCR diversity than healthy donors.

The receptor's source is a human donor with classical Hodgkin lymphoma. The sample here was peripheral blood mononuclear cells (PBMCs), taken at baseline. The rearrangement links TRBV25-1 to TRBJ2-7; D tentatively reads TRBD1 or TRBD2 (5 bases each). The CDR3 DNA follows: TGTGCCAGCTCGGACATGGGGGAGTACGAGCAGTACTTC. Protein product: CASSDMGEYEQYF.